Listed below are T cell receptor beta chains from one sample, sequenced in a study of T cell responses to AZD1222 COVID-19 vaccine. The repertoire was sequenced with immunoSEQ multiplex PCR; TCRdb's copy has only in-frame clones and lacks some. Of 150,000 to 200,000 clones listed, around 92% are singletons. Sequencing used peripheral blood, obtained on day 0 of AZD1222 vaccination. These receptors were taken from an adult in good health. Each CDR3 is given with its conserved first and last residue. The D gene is left open where the match is weak. Clone size is shown for a subset of rows, as once, few, many or a class of expanded clone.

DNA	CDR3	size	D	J	V
TGCGCCAGCAGCCAAGTCCGAGGGACAGACGCTTTCTTT	CASSQVRGTDAFF	NA	TRBD1	TRBJ1-1	TRBV4-1
TGCGCCAGCAGCGAGAATAGCGGACCCTACAATGAGCAGTTCTTC	CASSENSGPYNEQFF	NA	NA	TRBJ2-1	TRBV5-1
TGCAGTGCTAGTCTGGCTGGTACTGGCAATCAGCCCCAGCATTTT	CSASLAGTGNQPQHF	NA	NA	TRBJ1-5	TRBV20-1
TGTGCCAGCAGCCAACAGGGGAGCTATGGCTACACCTTC	CASSQQGSYGYTF	NA	NA	TRBJ1-2	TRBV3-1/TRBV3-2
TGTGCCAGCAGACACTACGGGACAGGGTCCTACGAGCAGTACTTC	CASRHYGTGSYEQYF	NA	TRBD1	TRBJ2-7	TRBV28
TGTGCCAGCAGTCCCTCATACAGACAGGCCATGAACACTGAAGCTTTCTTT	CASSPSYRQAMNTEAFF	NA	NA	TRBJ1-1	TRBV6-6
TGTGCCAGCAGCGTAGAAGGACAGGGATTCACTGAAGCTTTCTTT	CASSVEGQGFTEAFF	NA	TRBD1	TRBJ1-1	TRBV9
TGTGCCTGGAGTGTAATCGTGGTGGCTAATTCACCCCTCCACTTT	CAWSVIVVANSPLHF	NA	NA	TRBJ1-6	TRBV30
TGTGCCAGCTGGGACACTTTCCCAGATACGCAGTATTTT	CASWDTFPDTQYF	NA	NA	TRBJ2-3	TRBV5-8
TGTGCCAGCCTAGCCAGGAGGAACACTGAAGCTTTCTTT	CASLARRNTEAFF	NA	NA	TRBJ1-1	TRBV6-5
TGTGCCAGTAGTATAGTAGGACTCAATAATGAAAAACTGTTTTTT	CASSIVGLNNEKLFF	NA	NA	TRBJ1-4	TRBV19
TGTGCCAGCAGCTTAACTCTCCGGACTGAAGCTTTCTTT	CASSLTLRTEAFF	NA	NA	TRBJ1-1	TRBV7-3
TGTGCCAGCAGCTTGGGGACTAGCGGGTCCGGGGGGCAGTACTTC	CASSLGTSGSGGQYF	once	TRBD2	TRBJ2-7	TRBV7-9
TGTGCCAGCAGCTTAGGTGCAGGGTCGGACGGCTATGGCTACACCTTC	CASSLGAGSDGYGYTF	NA	NA	TRBJ1-2	TRBV7-9
TGTGCCAGCAGCCAAGGGGGGTTCCCAGCTTTCTTT	CASSQGGFPAFF	NA	NA	TRBJ1-1	TRBV3-1/TRBV3-2
TGTGCCAGCAGCTTACAAGGGGCCAACGTCCTGACTTTC	CASSLQGANVLTF	once	NA	TRBJ2-6	TRBV5-6
TGTGCCAGCAGCGTAGTAGAGAAACACCGGTTTGACTCCTACGAGCAGTACTTC	CASSVVEKHRFDSYEQYF	once	NA	TRBJ2-7	TRBV9
TGTGCCAGCAGCTTGTTCAGCGGGGTCTCCACAGATACGCAGTATTTT	CASSLFSGVSTDTQYF	NA	TRBD2	TRBJ2-3	TRBV5-6
TGTGCCAGCAGAAAAAAGGACAGCCCTGGAAACACCATATATTTT	CASRKKDSPGNTIYF	NA	NA	TRBJ1-3	TRBV6-5
TGTGCCAGCAGCCGCGTCATGAAGCGGGGGAATGAAGCTTTCTTT	CASSRVMKRGNEAFF	NA	NA	TRBJ1-1	TRBV14
TGTGCCAGCCCCCTGGGGCAGGGTGGTACCGGGGAGCTGTTTTTT	CASPLGQGGTGELFF	NA	NA	TRBJ2-2	TRBV27
TGTGCCAGCAGCTGGGACAGGAATAACTATGGCTACACCTTC	CASSWDRNNYGYTF	NA	TRBD1	TRBJ1-2	TRBV5-6
TGTGCCAGCAGTTACTCGTTTGCAAGAAACACTGAAGCTTTCTTT	CASSYSFARNTEAFF	NA	NA	TRBJ1-1	TRBV6-2/TRBV6-3
TGTGCCAGCAGCTTAGGGGACAGGGATAATTACGAGCAGTACTTC	CASSLGDRDNYEQYF	NA	TRBD1	TRBJ2-7	TRBV7-7
TGTGCCAGCACCCCGGGACAGGGAATAGGCTACACCTTC	CASTPGQGIGYTF	NA	TRBD1	TRBJ1-2	TRBV6-5
TGTGCCAGCAGTGAGTGGCCCACTAACTATGGCTACACCTTC	CASSEWPTNYGYTF	NA	NA	TRBJ1-2	TRBV6-2/TRBV6-3
TGTGCCAGCAGGGAACAAGGTTGGGGCCAAGGTTCGGCTTTCTTT	CASREQGWGQGSAFF	NA	NA	TRBJ1-1	TRBV28
TGTGCCTGGAGTGTACATCCGCTTGAGCAGTTCTTC	CAWSVHPLEQFF	NA	NA	TRBJ2-1	TRBV30
TGTGCCAGCAGCCTCGGGGGTGCAACTAATGAAAAACTGTTTTTT	CASSLGGATNEKLFF	NA	NA	TRBJ1-4	TRBV11-3
TGTGCCAGCAGGGCGACAGGAGAGCAGTTCTTC	CASRATGEQFF	NA	NA	TRBJ2-1	TRBV12-3/TRBV12-4
TGTGCCAGCAGTTTATTACAGGCAACTAATGAAAAACTGTTTTTT	CASSLLQATNEKLFF	NA	NA	TRBJ1-4	TRBV28
TGTGCCAGCAGTCCTCAAGAGGGCCGGTCAGAGGGCTACACCTTC	CASSPQEGRSEGYTF	NA	NA	TRBJ1-2	TRBV6-5
TGTGCCAGCAGCTCAGATCCGGGTACGCAGTATTTT	CASSSDPGTQYF	NA	NA	TRBJ2-3	TRBV7-9
TGTGCCACCAGCAGAGATGAAGACACCCGAACACTGGGAGCTTTCTTT	CATSRDEDTRTLGAFF	NA	NA	TRBJ1-1	TRBV15
TGTGCCAGCAGCCCAGGGGGTTCCGGTACGCAGTATTTT	CASSPGGSGTQYF	NA	TRBD1	TRBJ2-3	TRBV7-9
TGTGCCAGCTCCAGCATCGGTGCTGGCTACACCTTC	CASSSIGAGYTF	NA	NA	TRBJ1-2	TRBV18
TGCAGCGTACGACAGCCAAACACTGAAGCTTTCTTT	CSVRQPNTEAFF	NA	NA	TRBJ1-1	TRBV29-1
TGTGCCAGCAGCTTAAGGTTTTCGGGGGAAGCTCAGCCCCAGCATTTT	CASSLRFSGEAQPQHF	NA	NA	TRBJ1-5	TRBV11-1
TGCGCCAGCCCGAGCAGACAGGGGGCGCGACACAATGAGCAGTTCTTC	CASPSRQGARHNEQFF	once	TRBD1	TRBJ2-1	TRBV5-1
TGTGCCAGCAGCGTGAGCCCCGGGGGCGGGACTTATGGCTACACCTTC	CASSVSPGGGTYGYTF	NA	NA	TRBJ1-2	TRBV9
TGCGCCAGCAGCTTGGGGGGGGACCCCTTTAATTCACCCCTCCACTTT	CASSLGGDPFNSPLHF	NA	NA	TRBJ1-6	TRBV5-1
TGTGCCAGCACCCCCGGACAGGGCAATCAGCCCCAGCATTTT	CASTPGQGNQPQHF	NA	TRBD1	TRBJ1-5	TRBV28